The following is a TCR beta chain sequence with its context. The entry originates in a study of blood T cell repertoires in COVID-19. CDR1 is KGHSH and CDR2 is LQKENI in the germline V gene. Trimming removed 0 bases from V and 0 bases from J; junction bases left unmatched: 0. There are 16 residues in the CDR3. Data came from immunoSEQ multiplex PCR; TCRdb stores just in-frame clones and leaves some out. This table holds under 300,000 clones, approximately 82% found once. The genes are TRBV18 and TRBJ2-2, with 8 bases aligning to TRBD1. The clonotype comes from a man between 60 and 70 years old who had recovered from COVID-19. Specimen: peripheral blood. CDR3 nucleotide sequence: TGTGCCAGCTCACCACCGGACAGGGCGAACACCGGGGAGCTGTTTTTT. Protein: CASSPPDRANTGELFF. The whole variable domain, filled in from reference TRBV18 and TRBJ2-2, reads NAGVMQNPRHLVRRRGQEARLRCSPMKGHSHVYWYRQLPEEGLKFMVYLQKENIIDESGMPKERFSAEFPKEGPSILRIQQVVRGDSAAYFCASSPPDRANTGELFFGEGSRLTVL.